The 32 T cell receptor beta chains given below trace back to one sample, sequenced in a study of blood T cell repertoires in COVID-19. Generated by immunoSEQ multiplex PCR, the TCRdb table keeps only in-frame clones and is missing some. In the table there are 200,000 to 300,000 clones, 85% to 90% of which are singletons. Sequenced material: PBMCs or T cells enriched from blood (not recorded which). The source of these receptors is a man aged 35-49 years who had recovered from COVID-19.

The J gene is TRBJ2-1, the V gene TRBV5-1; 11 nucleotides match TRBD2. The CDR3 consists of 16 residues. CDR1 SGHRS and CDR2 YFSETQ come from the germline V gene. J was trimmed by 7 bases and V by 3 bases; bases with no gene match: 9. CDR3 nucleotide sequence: TGCGCCAGCAGCTCGACTCCGACTAGCGGGATGAATGAGCAGTTCTTC. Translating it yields CASSSTPTSGMNEQFF.

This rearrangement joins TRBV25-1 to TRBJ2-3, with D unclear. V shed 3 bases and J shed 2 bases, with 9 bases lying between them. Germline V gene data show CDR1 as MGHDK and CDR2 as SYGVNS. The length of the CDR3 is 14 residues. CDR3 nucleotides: TGTGCCAGCAGTGAGGCGGAGAACACAGATACGCAGTATTTT. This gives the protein CASSEAENTDTQYF.

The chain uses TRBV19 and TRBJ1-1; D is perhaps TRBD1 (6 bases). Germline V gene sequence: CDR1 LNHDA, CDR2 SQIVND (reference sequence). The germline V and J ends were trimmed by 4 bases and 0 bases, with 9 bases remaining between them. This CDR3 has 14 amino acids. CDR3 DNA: TGTGCCAGTAGTAGACAGGTATTGAACACTGAAGCTTTCTTT. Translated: CASSRQVLNTEAFF.

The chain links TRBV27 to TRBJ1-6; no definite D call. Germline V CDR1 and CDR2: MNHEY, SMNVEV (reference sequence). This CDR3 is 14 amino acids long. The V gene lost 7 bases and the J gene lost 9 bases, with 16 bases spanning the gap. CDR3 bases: TGTGCCAGCACCCCTTCGTGGGCAAGTTCACCCCTCCACTTT. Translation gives CASTPSWASSPLHF.

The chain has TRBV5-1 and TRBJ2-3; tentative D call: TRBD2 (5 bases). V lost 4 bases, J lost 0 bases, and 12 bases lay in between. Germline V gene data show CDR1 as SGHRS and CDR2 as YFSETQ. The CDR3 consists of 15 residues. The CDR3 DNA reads TGCGCCAGCAGCGCCCGGGGTGGTAGCACAGATACGCAGTATTTT. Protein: CASSARGGSTDTQYF.

The DNA of the CDR3 is TGTGCCAGCAGTGAAAGGTTCGGGACAGGCTTCTTC. Amino acids: CASSERFGTGFF. V gene TRBV2 combines with J gene TRBJ2-1, with 8 bases lining up with TRBD1. CDR1 and CDR2 from the germline V gene are SNHLY and FYNNEI. With 2 bases clipped from V and 16 bases from J, the junction kept 7 bases outside the gene matches. The CDR3 contains 12 residues.

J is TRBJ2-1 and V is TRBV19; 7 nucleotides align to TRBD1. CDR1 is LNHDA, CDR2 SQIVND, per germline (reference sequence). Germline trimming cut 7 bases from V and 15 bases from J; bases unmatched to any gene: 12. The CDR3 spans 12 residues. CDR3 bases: TGTGCCAGTAAAGGGAGCGAGGGGGCGGGGTTCTTC. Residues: CASKGSEGAGFF.

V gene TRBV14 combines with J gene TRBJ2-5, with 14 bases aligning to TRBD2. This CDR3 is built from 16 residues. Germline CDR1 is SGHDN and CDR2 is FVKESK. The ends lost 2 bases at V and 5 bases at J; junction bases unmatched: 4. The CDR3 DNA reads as TGTGCCAGCAGCCAACCGGGACTAGCGGGGGTTGAGACCCAGTACTTC. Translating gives CASSQPGLAGVETQYF.

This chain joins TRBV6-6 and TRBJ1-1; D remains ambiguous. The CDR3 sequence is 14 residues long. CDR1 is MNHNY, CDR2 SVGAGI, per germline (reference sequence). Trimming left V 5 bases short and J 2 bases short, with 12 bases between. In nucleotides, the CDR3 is TGTGCCAGCAGTCAGAACCAGTTAAACACTGAAGCTTTCTTT. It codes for CASSQNQLNTEAFF.

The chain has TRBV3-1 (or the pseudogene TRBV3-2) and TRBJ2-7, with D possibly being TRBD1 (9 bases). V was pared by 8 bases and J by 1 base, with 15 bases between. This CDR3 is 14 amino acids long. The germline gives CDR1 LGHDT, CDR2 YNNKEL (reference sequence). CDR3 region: CASPGGTGSYEQYF. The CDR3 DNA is TGTGCCAGCCCGGGGGGGACAGGGTCCTACGAGCAGTACTTC.

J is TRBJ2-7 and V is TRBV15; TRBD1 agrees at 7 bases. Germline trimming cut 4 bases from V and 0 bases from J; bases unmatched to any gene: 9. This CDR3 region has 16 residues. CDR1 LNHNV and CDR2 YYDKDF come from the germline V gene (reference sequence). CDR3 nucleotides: TGTGCCACCAGCATAGATTATGGACAGGACTCCTACGAGCAGTACTTC. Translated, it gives CATSIDYGQDSYEQYF.

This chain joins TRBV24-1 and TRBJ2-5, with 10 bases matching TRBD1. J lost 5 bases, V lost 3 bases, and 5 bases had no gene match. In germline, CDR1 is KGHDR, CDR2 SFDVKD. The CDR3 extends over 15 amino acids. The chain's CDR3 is CATSDRQGAMETQYF. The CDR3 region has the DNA TGTGCCACCAGTGATAGACAGGGGGCTATGGAGACCCAGTACTTC.

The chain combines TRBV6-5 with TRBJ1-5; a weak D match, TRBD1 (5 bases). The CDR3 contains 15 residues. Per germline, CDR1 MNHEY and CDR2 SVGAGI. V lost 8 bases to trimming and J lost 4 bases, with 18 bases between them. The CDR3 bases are TGTGCCAGCGTTAGTGGGGGGGGGTGGAATCAGCCCCAGCATTTT. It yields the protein CASVSGGGWNQPQHF.

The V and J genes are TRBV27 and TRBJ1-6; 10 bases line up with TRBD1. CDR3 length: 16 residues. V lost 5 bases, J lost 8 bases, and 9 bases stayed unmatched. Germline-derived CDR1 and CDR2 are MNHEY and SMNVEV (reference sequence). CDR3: CASSPTRTGGYSPLHF. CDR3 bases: TGTGCCAGCAGTCCAACCAGGACAGGGGGTTATTCACCCCTCCACTTT.

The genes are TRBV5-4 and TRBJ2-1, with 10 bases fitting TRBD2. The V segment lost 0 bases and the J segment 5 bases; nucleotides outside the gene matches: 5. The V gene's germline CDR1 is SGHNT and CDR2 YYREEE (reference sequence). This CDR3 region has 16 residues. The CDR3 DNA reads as TGTGCCAGCAGCTTGGGAGCGGGGGGGCCGAACAATGAGCAGTTCTTC. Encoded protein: CASSLGAGGPNNEQFF.

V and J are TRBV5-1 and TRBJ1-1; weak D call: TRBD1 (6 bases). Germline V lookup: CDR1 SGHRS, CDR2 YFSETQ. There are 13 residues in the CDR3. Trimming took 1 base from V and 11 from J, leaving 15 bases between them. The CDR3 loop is CASSLPVLGAAFF. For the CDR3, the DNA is TGCGCCAGCAGCTTGCCTGTTCTGGGGGCCGCTTTCTTT.

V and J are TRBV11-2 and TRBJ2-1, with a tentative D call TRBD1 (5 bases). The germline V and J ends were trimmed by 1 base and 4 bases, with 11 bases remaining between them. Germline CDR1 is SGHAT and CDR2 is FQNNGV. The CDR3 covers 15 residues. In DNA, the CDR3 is TGTGCCAGCAGCTTAGGCCTAGACAGTTACAATGAGCAGTTCTTC. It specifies CASSLGLDSYNEQFF.

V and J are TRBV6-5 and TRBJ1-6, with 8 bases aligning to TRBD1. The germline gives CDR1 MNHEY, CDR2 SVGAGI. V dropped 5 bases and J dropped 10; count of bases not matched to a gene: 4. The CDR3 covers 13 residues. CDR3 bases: TGTGCCAGCAGTCCAGGGGGCGGGTCACCCCTCCACTTT. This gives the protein CASSPGGGSPLHF.

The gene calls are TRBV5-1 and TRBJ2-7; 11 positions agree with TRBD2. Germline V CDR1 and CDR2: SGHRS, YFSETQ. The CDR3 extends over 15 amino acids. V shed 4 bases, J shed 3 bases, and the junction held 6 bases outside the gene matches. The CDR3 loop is CASSGGTSGGYEQYF. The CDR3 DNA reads TGCGCCAGCAGCGGCGGGACTAGCGGAGGCTACGAGCAGTACTTC.

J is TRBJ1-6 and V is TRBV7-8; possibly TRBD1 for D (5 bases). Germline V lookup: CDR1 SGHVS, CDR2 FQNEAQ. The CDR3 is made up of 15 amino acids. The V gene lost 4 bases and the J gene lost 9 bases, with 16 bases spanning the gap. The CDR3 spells CASSYGRGVASPLHF. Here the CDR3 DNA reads TGTGCCAGCAGCTACGGACGGGGGGTTGCTTCACCCCTCCACTTT.

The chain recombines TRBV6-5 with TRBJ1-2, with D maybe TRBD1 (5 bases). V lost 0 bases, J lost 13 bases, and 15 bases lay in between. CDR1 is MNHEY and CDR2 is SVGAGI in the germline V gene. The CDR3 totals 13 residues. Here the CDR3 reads CASSYSPQEPRTF. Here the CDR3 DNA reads TGTGCCAGCAGTTACTCGCCACAGGAACCCCGCACCTTC.

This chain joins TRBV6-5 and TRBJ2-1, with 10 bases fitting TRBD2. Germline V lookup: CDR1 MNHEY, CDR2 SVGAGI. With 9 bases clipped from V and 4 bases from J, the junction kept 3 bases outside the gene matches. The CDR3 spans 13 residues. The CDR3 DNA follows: TGTGCCAGTCGGACTAGCGGTTACAATGAGCAGTTCTTC. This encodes CASRTSGYNEQFF.

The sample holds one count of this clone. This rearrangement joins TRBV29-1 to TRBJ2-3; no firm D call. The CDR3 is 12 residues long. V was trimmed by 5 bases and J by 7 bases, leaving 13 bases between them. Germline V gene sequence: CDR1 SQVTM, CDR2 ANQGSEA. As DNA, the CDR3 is TGCAGCGTTTTGGCTCCCTCAAATACGCAGTATTTT. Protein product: CSVLAPSNTQYF.

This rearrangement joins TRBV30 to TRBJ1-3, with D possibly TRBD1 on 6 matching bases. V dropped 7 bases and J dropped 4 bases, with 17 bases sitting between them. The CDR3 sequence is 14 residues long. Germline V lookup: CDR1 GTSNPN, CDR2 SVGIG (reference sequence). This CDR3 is CASGQNLVGNTIYF. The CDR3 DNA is TGTGCCTCAGGACAGAACCTGGTAGGAAACACCATATATTTT.

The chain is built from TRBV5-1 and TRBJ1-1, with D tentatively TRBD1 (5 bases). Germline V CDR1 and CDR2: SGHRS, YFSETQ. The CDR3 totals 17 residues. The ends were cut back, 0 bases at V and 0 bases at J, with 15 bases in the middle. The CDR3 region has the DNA TGCGCCAGCAGCTTGGCTTACACTTCAGGGCTGAACACTGAAGCTTTCTTT. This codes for CASSLAYTSGLNTEAFF.

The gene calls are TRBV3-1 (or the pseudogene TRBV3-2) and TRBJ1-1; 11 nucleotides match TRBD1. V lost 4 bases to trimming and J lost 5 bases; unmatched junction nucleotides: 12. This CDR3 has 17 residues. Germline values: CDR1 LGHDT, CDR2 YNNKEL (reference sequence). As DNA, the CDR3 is TGTGCCAGCAGCCCCGCTGTTTGGACAGGGGGCAGGACTGAAGCTTTCTTT. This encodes CASSPAVWTGGRTEAFF.

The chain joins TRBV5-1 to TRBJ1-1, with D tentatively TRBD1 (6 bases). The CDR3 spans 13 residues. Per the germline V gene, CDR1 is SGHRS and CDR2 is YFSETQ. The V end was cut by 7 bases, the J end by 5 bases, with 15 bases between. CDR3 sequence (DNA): TGCGCCAGCGAGGGGGGGCGAGGGACTGAAGCTTTCTTT. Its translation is CASEGGRGTEAFF. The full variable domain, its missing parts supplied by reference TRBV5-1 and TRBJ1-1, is KAGVTQTPRYLIKTRGQQVTLSCSPISGHRSVSWYQQTPGQGLQFLFEYFSETQRNKGNFPGRFSGRQFSNSRSEMNVSTLELGDSALYLCASEGGRGTEAFFGQGTRLTVV.

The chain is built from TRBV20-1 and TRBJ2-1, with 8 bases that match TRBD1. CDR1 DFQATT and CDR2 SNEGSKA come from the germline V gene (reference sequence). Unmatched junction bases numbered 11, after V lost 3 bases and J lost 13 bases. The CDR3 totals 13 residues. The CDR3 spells CSASTPGGGGQFF. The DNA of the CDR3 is TGCAGTGCTAGTACTCCAGGGGGCGGTGGACAGTTCTTC.

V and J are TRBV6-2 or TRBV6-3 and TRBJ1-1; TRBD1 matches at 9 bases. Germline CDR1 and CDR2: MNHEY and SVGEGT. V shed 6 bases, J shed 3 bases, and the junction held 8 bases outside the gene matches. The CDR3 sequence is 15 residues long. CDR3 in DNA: TGTGCCAGCAGCCAAAACAGGGGGCTCTACACTGAAGCTTTCTTT. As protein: CASSQNRGLYTEAFF.

CDR3 bases: TGTGCCAGTACCCTACAGGGAAACTATGGCTACACCTTC. This codes for CASTLQGNYGYTF. The rearrangement joins TRBV19 to TRBJ1-2, with D perhaps matching TRBD1 (6 bases). The CDR3 runs to 13 residues. The V and J ends lost 7 bases and 2 bases respectively, with 11 bases between them. Germline CDR1 reads LNHDA; CDR2 reads SQIVND (reference sequence).

CDR3: CASGMVHRESSGYTF. In nucleotides, the CDR3 is TGTGCCAGCGGAATGGTCCACAGGGAAAGCTCTGGCTACACCTTC. The J gene is TRBJ1-2, the V gene TRBV5-6, with D possibly TRBD1 on 6 matching bases. V was pared by 7 bases and J by 7 bases, with 23 bases between. Germline V gene sequence: CDR1 SGHDT, CDR2 YYEEEE. This CDR3 is 15 amino acids long.

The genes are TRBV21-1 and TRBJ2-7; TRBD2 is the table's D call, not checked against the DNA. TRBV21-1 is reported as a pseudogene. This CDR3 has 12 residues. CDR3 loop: CASSKGGRPQYF. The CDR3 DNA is TGTGCCAGCAGCAAAGGCGGCCGACCTCAGTACTTC.